These 9 T cell receptor beta chains were sequenced from one sample in a study of OX40 agonist ivuxolimab in advanced cancers. The assay was immunoSEQ multiplex PCR, and TCRdb's table has in-frame clones only and misses some. Of some 45,000 clones listed, about 90% are singletons. The input for sequencing was CD4+ or CD8+ T cells sorted from blood, taken in a trial of the OX40 agonist ivuxolimab. These receptors came from an adult with an advanced solid tumor such as melanoma, head and neck, liver or kidney cancer.

This clone has only one observation. This chain joins TRBV29-1 and TRBJ1-5; no clear D gene. V was cut by 4 bases and J by 3 bases, with 7 bases left in between. CDR3 size: 12 residues. The germline V gene encodes CDR1 SQVTM and CDR2 ANQGSEA. Here the CDR3 reads CSVVTNNQPQHF. The CDR3 DNA reads as TGCAGCGTTGTAACCAACAATCAGCCCCAGCATTTT.

This clone was recorded only once. This sequence joins TRBV10-2 and TRBJ1-2, with 10 bases aligning to TRBD1. The CDR3 is 17 amino acids. The junction had 17 bases not matched to a gene; V was cut back by 10 bases and J by 3 bases. The germline gives CDR1 WSHSY, CDR2 SAAADI. The CDR3 loop is CATGPFYRDRGDYGYTF. Written as DNA, the CDR3 is TGCGCCACAGGACCCTTTTACCGGGACAGGGGAGACTATGGCTACACCTTC.

V and J are TRBV7-8 and TRBJ1-1, with 8 bases matching TRBD1. The CDR3 consists of 15 residues. V was pared by 2 bases and J by 1 base, with 3 bases of the junction left unmatched. Germline assignment: CDR1 SGHVS and CDR2 FQNEAQ. The CDR3 reads CASSLRGQANTEAFF. CDR3 sequence (DNA): TGTGCCAGCAGCTTAAGGGGACAGGCGAACACTGAAGCTTTCTTT.

The gene calls are TRBV5-6 and TRBJ2-6; D is possibly TRBD2 (5 bases). Germline CDR1 is SGHDT and CDR2 is YYEEEE. This CDR3 comprises 14 residues. Trimming took 5 bases from V and 11 from J, leaving 17 bases between them. The DNA of the CDR3 is TGTGCCAGCAGGGAACCAATGGATAGCGACGTCCTGACTTTC. Amino acids: CASREPMDSDVLTF.

V usage is TRBV9 and J usage is TRBJ1-1; the D gene is possibly TRBD1 (6 bases). Germline CDR1 SGDLS, CDR2 YYNGEE. V was cut by 0 bases and J by 5 bases, with 14 bases left in between. The CDR3 spans 15 residues. The CDR3 coding sequence is TGTGCCAGCAGCGTAGGGGAAGGGGGTTTAACTGAAGCTTTCTTT. This sequence encodes CASSVGEGGLTEAFF.

In this sample, this clone turned up a few times. V gene TRBV6-1 combines with J gene TRBJ1-2; 7 nucleotides match TRBD1. CDR3 length equals 12 residues. J gave up 8 bases and V 8 bases, and 8 bases lay outside the gene matches. CDR1 is MNHNS and CDR2 is SASEGT in the germline V gene. The CDR3 loop reads CASVAGGHGYTF. In nucleotides, the CDR3 is TGTGCCAGCGTAGCAGGGGGGCACGGCTACACCTTC.

The rearrangement links TRBV7-2 to TRBJ2-7; tentative D call: TRBD2 (6 bases). The CDR3 covers 13 residues. Germline V gene sequence: CDR1 SGHTA, CDR2 FQGNSA. Trimming left V 3 bases short and J 6 bases short, with 12 bases between. The CDR3 DNA reads as TGTGCCAGCAGCTTCCGCGGGGTCGGCGAGCAGTACTTC. It codes for CASSFRGVGEQYF.

J is TRBJ1-4 and V is TRBV7-9; unclear D gene. The CDR3 runs to 13 residues. The ends were cut back, 10 bases at V and 7 bases at J, with 16 bases in the middle. The germline gives CDR1 SEHNR, CDR2 FQNEAQ (reference sequence). Here the CDR3 reads CATGPPGGEKLFF. The CDR3 DNA is TGTGCCACCGGACCGCCGGGAGGTGAAAAACTGTTTTTT.

The chain links TRBV5-4 to TRBJ2-1; 10 positions match TRBD2. Unmatched junction bases numbered 12, after V lost 3 bases and J lost 9 bases. This CDR3 region has 16 residues. Germline CDR1 is SGHNT and CDR2 is YYREEE (reference sequence). In nucleotides, the CDR3 is TGTGCCAGCAGCTCCGTCCGTAGCGGGAGGTCGGGTGAGCAGTTCTTC. It encodes CASSSVRSGRSGEQFF.